These T cell receptor beta chains were read from a single sample in a study of cytotoxic CD8 clonotypes in ibrutinib-treated CLL. TCRdb's copy holds only in-frame clones and misses some; the assay was immunoSEQ multiplex PCR. Counted here are just over 200,000 clones, 79% occurring once; the ten biggest clones make up over 10%. The sequencing here drew on PBMCs, taken after 12 months of ibrutinib treatment. Source of these receptors: a human donor with chronic lymphocytic leukemia. The CDR3 runs from the conserved cysteine through the conserved F or W. Each record gives: V gene, D gene, J gene, clone size, CDR3 DNA, CDR3 protein. D genes are given only for firm matches. Clone size appears in some rows only: once, few, many, or a class for an expanded clone.

v_call: TRBV7-9; d_call: NA; j_call: TRBJ2-7; clone_size: NA; cdr3_nt: TGTGCCAGCAGCTTACCAGGCCGGGCCCCAGGCTACGAGCAGTACTTC; cdr3_aa: CASSLPGRAPGYEQYF
v_call: TRBV19; d_call: NA; j_call: TRBJ2-5; clone_size: NA; cdr3_nt: TGTGCCAGTAGTTCCCTTACAAGTAACCAAGAGACCCAGTACTTC; cdr3_aa: CASSSLTSNQETQYF
v_call: TRBV7-9; d_call: TRBD1; j_call: TRBJ2-1; clone_size: NA; cdr3_nt: TGTGCCAGCAGCCGCAGGGGGCTAGAGGAGAATGAGCAGTTCTTC; cdr3_aa: CASSRRGLEENEQFF
v_call: TRBV7-9; d_call: TRBD2; j_call: TRBJ2-7; clone_size: NA; cdr3_nt: TGTGCCAGCAGCCCGATAGAGACTAGCGCCGACTCCTACGAGCAGTACTTC; cdr3_aa: CASSPIETSADSYEQYF
v_call: TRBV30; d_call: TRBD1; j_call: TRBJ1-1; clone_size: NA; cdr3_nt: TGTGCCTTAGACAGGGGGCTGGTTGAAGCTTTCTTT; cdr3_aa: CALDRGLVEAFF
v_call: TRBV5-1; d_call: NA; j_call: TRBJ1-1; clone_size: NA; cdr3_nt: TGCGCCAGCAGCTTAGGCCAGTTCCACACTGAAGCTTTCTTT; cdr3_aa: CASSLGQFHTEAFF
v_call: TRBV20-1; d_call: NA; j_call: TRBJ2-1; clone_size: once; cdr3_nt: TGCAGTGCTGGTGGCGTTGATGAGCAGTTCTTC; cdr3_aa: CSAGGVDEQFF
v_call: TRBV11-3; d_call: NA; j_call: TRBJ2-2; clone_size: few; cdr3_nt: TGTGCCAGCAGTCAACTTCGGGGGAGCACCGGGGAGCTGTTTTTT; cdr3_aa: CASSQLRGSTGELFF
v_call: TRBV19; d_call: TRBD1; j_call: TRBJ1-1; clone_size: NA; cdr3_nt: TGTGCCAGTAGTATTGAGGGGGCGGGCACTGAAGCTTTCTTT; cdr3_aa: CASSIEGAGTEAFF
v_call: TRBV7-9; d_call: TRBD1; j_call: TRBJ1-6; clone_size: once; cdr3_nt: TGTGCCAGCAGCTTAAGCGGGACAGGGAATTCACCCCTCCACTTT; cdr3_aa: CASSLSGTGNSPLHF
v_call: TRBV4-1; d_call: TRBD1; j_call: TRBJ2-7; clone_size: few; cdr3_nt: TGCGCCAGCAGCCAACCGGGACAGACCTCCTACGAGCAGTACTTC; cdr3_aa: CASSQPGQTSYEQYF
v_call: TRBV7-2; d_call: NA; j_call: TRBJ2-7; clone_size: NA; cdr3_nt: TGTGCCAGCAGCTTGGCTATAATCTACGAGCAGTACTTC; cdr3_aa: CASSLAIIYEQYF
v_call: TRBV29-1; d_call: TRBD2; j_call: TRBJ2-2; clone_size: few; cdr3_nt: TGCAGCGTTGGCATGCCGGGAGGGACCGGGGAGCTGTTTTTT; cdr3_aa: CSVGMPGGTGELFF
v_call: TRBV2; d_call: TRBD1; j_call: TRBJ2-3; clone_size: NA; cdr3_nt: TGTGCCAGCAGTAGCAGGGGGCGTTACACAGATACGCAGTATTTT; cdr3_aa: CASSSRGRYTDTQYF
v_call: TRBV7-6; d_call: TRBD2; j_call: TRBJ2-5; clone_size: NA; cdr3_nt: TGTGCCAGCAGCTTAGGGAGGCGGGGGGGCCAAGAGACCCAGTACTTC; cdr3_aa: CASSLGRRGGQETQYF
v_call: TRBV5-6; d_call: TRBD1; j_call: TRBJ1-2; clone_size: medium-sized; cdr3_nt: TGTGCCAGCAGCTCCCTGACAGGGGTAGATGGCTACACCTTC; cdr3_aa: CASSSLTGVDGYTF
v_call: TRBV30; d_call: TRBD1; j_call: TRBJ1-5; clone_size: NA; cdr3_nt: TGTGCCTGGAGTTTCCCGGGACAGGGTTATCAGCCCCAGCATTTT; cdr3_aa: CAWSFPGQGYQPQHF
v_call: TRBV2; d_call: NA; j_call: TRBJ2-2; clone_size: NA; cdr3_nt: TGTGCCAGCAGTGGGGGAGGCACCGGGGAGCTGTTTTTT; cdr3_aa: CASSGGGTGELFF
v_call: TRBV5-1; d_call: TRBD1; j_call: TRBJ1-4; clone_size: NA; cdr3_nt: TGCGCCAGCAGCTCGATGACAGGGGGCACTAATGAAAAACTGTTTTTT; cdr3_aa: CASSSMTGGTNEKLFF
v_call: TRBV30; d_call: NA; j_call: TRBJ1-2; clone_size: NA; cdr3_nt: TGTGCCTGGAGTGCAGACAGCAATCCGGTTGGCTACACCTTC; cdr3_aa: CAWSADSNPVGYTF
v_call: TRBV4-2; d_call: TRBD1; j_call: TRBJ2-1; clone_size: once; cdr3_nt: TGTGCCAGCAGCCGCACAGGGGTTTGGGGCAATGAGCAGTTCTTC; cdr3_aa: CASSRTGVWGNEQFF
v_call: TRBV19; d_call: TRBD1; j_call: TRBJ1-5; clone_size: NA; cdr3_nt: TGTGCCAGTAGTATCCAGGACAGGGTCTATCAGCCCCAGCATTTT; cdr3_aa: CASSIQDRVYQPQHF
v_call: TRBV5-3; d_call: TRBD2; j_call: TRBJ2-5; clone_size: NA; cdr3_nt: TGTGCCAGAAGCTTCGTACCAGCTCCGGGACTAGCGGGAGGGCCCGGAGCACCAGGGGCCCAGTACTTC; cdr3_aa: CARSFVPAPGLAGGPGAPGAQYF
v_call: TRBV9; d_call: TRBD2; j_call: TRBJ2-1; clone_size: few; cdr3_nt: TGTGCCAGCAGCGCCCGACTAGCGGGAGGGAGGAAGAATGAGCAGTTCTTC; cdr3_aa: CASSARLAGGRKNEQFF
v_call: TRBV15; d_call: NA; j_call: TRBJ2-7; clone_size: once; cdr3_nt: TGTGCCACCAGCAGAGACCCGGACAGCTACGAGCAGTACTTC; cdr3_aa: CATSRDPDSYEQYF
v_call: TRBV19; d_call: NA; j_call: TRBJ1-5; clone_size: NA; cdr3_nt: TGTGCCAGTAGTTCGCCAGGGGCCCTCCTCCTTACGCCCCAGCATTTT; cdr3_aa: CASSSPGALLLTPQHF
v_call: TRBV4-2; d_call: NA; j_call: TRBJ2-2; clone_size: NA; cdr3_nt: TGTGCCAGCAGCCAAGGTTTTAGCGCGAACACCGGGGAGCTGTTTTTT; cdr3_aa: CASSQGFSANTGELFF
v_call: TRBV30; d_call: NA; j_call: TRBJ1-2; clone_size: NA; cdr3_nt: TGTGCCTGGAGCACCCCCAGGGGTGTCTATGGCTACACCTTC; cdr3_aa: CAWSTPRGVYGYTF
v_call: TRBV7-9; d_call: TRBD1; j_call: TRBJ1-2; clone_size: NA; cdr3_nt: TGTGCCAGCAGCCGCGGGACAGCCTATGGCTACACCTTC; cdr3_aa: CASSRGTAYGYTF
v_call: TRBV30; d_call: NA; j_call: TRBJ1-1; clone_size: NA; cdr3_nt: TGTGCCTGGAGTCGAGGGGCTGAAGCTTTCTTT; cdr3_aa: CAWSRGAEAFF
v_call: TRBV7-8; d_call: NA; j_call: TRBJ2-1; clone_size: NA; cdr3_nt: TGTGCCAGCAGTTCCACCCTGGGGACGGGAAGACACAATGAGCAGTTCTTC; cdr3_aa: CASSSTLGTGRHNEQFF